These 28 T cell receptor beta chains originate from one sample sequenced in a study of blood T cell repertoires in COVID-19. Assay: immunoSEQ multiplex PCR; the TCRdb copy retains only in-frame clones and omits some. The profile shows nearly 200,000 clones, roughly nine tenths of them singletons. Source material: PBMCs or T cells enriched from blood (not recorded which). These receptors were obtained from a woman under 30 who had recovered from COVID-19.

The sample holds a few counts of this clone. The V and J genes are TRBV6-4 and TRBJ2-2, with TRBD2 matching over 11 bases. With V trimmed by 0 bases and J by 6 bases, 3 bases remained unmatched. CDR1 MRHNA and CDR2 SNTAGT come from the germline V gene. This CDR3 has 16 amino acids. In DNA form, the CDR3 reads TGTGCCAGCAGTGACTCGACTAGCGGGGCCCCCGGGGAGCTGTTTTTT. Its translation: CASSDSTSGAPGELFF.

In DNA form, the CDR3 reads TGTGCCAGCAGTGAACGGGCGGGGGGCCAGCTTAGCACAGATACGCAGTATTTT. Its translation: CASSERAGGQLSTDTQYF. The chain links TRBV6-1 to TRBJ2-3; TRBD2 matches 8 bases. CDR3 length equals 18 residues. Germline trimming cut 2 bases from V and 0 bases from J; bases unmatched to any gene: 10. Germline CDR1 is MNHNS and CDR2 is SASEGT.

In its sample, this clone was seen many times. V gene TRBV12-5 combines with J gene TRBJ2-7; 10 bases line up with TRBD1. The length of the CDR3 is 21 residues. V was clipped by 4 bases and J by 0 bases; unmatched bases: 21. Germline assignment: CDR1 LGHNT and CDR2 FRNRAP. The CDR3 DNA follows: TGTGCTAGTGGTTCCGTAGCGGGGACAGGGGTCCCCCCGACCCTCTCCTACGAGCAGTACTTC. Translating it yields CASGSVAGTGVPPTLSYEQYF.

The chain employs TRBV11-2 and TRBJ2-2; 7 bases match TRBD1. Per the germline V gene, CDR1 is SGHAT and CDR2 is FQNNGV. The junction had 11 bases not matched to a gene; V was cut back by 6 bases and J by 4 bases. The CDR3 loop spans 16 amino acids. CDR3 loop: CASRGGRQGSTGELFF. The CDR3 nucleotides read TGTGCCAGCAGGGGTGGCCGACAGGGAAGCACCGGGGAGCTGTTTTTT.

The rearrangement joins TRBV28 to TRBJ2-5; D remains unclear. CDR1 and CDR2 (germline): MDHEN, SYDVKM. Trimming stripped 6 bases from V and 5 bases from J, with 7 bases between. The CDR3 contains 11 residues. The CDR3 DNA sequence: TGTGCCAGCAGGGGTAGCGAGACCCAGTACTTC. It translates to CASRGSETQYF.

This clone appeared many times. V usage is TRBV28 and J usage is TRBJ1-5; D remains unclear. Germline-derived CDR1 and CDR2 are MDHEN and SYDVKM. V was clipped by 2 bases and J by 0 bases, with 5 bases between them. CDR3 size: 14 residues. The CDR3 spells CASSLIYSNQPQHF. CDR3 DNA sequence: TGTGCCAGCAGTTTAATTTATAGCAATCAGCCCCAGCATTTT.

The chain joins TRBV7-9 to TRBJ1-3, with D perhaps matching TRBD1 (5 bases). Germline V gene sequence: CDR1 SEHNR, CDR2 FQNEAQ (reference sequence). This CDR3 is built from 12 residues. V was pared by 5 bases and J by 10 bases, with 12 bases between. This CDR3 is CASSPGGVTIYF. As DNA, the CDR3 is TGTGCCAGCAGCCCCGGAGGGGTGACCATATATTTT.

This clone was found once. V is TRBV5-4 and J is TRBJ2-2; D remains unclear. The V gene's germline CDR1 is SGHNT and CDR2 YYREEE (reference sequence). Trimming stripped 0 bases from V and 4 bases from J, with 10 bases between. The CDR3 spans 15 residues. CDR3 region: CASSLGAPGTGELFF. In DNA, the CDR3 is TGTGCCAGCAGCTTGGGAGCCCCGGGCACCGGGGAGCTGTTTTTT.

This chain joins TRBV11-2 and TRBJ1-2; maybe TRBD1 (5 bases). Trimming shortened V by 1 base and J by 4 bases, and 16 bases separated the two germline ends. The CDR3 contains 16 residues. In germline, CDR1 is SGHAT, CDR2 FQNNGV. The CDR3 sequence is CASSLGAGKGSYGYTF. The CDR3 DNA sequence: TGTGCCAGCAGCTTAGGGGCAGGGAAGGGTTCCTATGGCTACACCTTC.

The chain combines TRBV5-1 with TRBJ2-5, with 9 bases fitting TRBD1. Germline CDR1 and CDR2: SGHRS and YFSETQ. The junction had 6 bases not matched to a gene; V was cut back by 3 bases and J by 3 bases. This CDR3 comprises 15 residues. The CDR3 coding sequence is TGCGCCAGCAGCTACGGGGACAGGGCGGAAGAGACCCAGTACTTC. It yields the protein CASSYGDRAEETQYF.

This clone appeared a few times. V gene TRBV25-1 combines with J gene TRBJ2-7; D is uncertain. Germline V gene lookup returns CDR1 MGHDK and CDR2 SYGVNS. Trimming left V 3 bases short and J 5 bases short, with 8 bases between. This CDR3 has 12 residues. The CDR3 protein is CASSDSSDEQYF. The DNA for the CDR3 is TGTGCCAGCAGTGACTCCTCGGACGAGCAGTACTTC.

This sequence joins TRBV7-9 and TRBJ2-2; TRBD1 agrees at 7 bases. Trimming cost V 7 bases and J 5 bases; bases outside gene matches: 7. Per germline, CDR1 SEHNR and CDR2 FQNEAQ (reference sequence). This CDR3 contains 14 residues. The CDR3, as DNA: TGTGCCAGCATATCGGACAGGTTTACCGGGGAGCTGTTTTTT. Translating it yields CASISDRFTGELFF. Complete variable domain (other parts from reference TRBV7-9 and TRBJ2-2): DTGVSQNPRHKITKRGQNVTFRCDPISEHNRLYWYRQTLGQGPEFLTYFQNEAQLEKSRLLSDRFSAERPKGSFSTLEIQRTEQGDSAMYLCASISDRFTGELFFGEGSRLTVL.

As DNA, the CDR3 is TGTGCCAGTAGCCCCACCCGGCAGGATAGACAAGAGACCCAGTACTTC. Translated: CASSPTRQDRQETQYF. J is TRBJ2-5 and V is TRBV19; D not certain. The length of the CDR3 is 16 residues. The V end lost 6 bases, the J end lost 2 bases, and 19 bases lay between the germline ends. The germline V gene encodes CDR1 LNHDA and CDR2 SQIVND (reference sequence).

The chain combines TRBV18 with TRBJ2-3, with D perhaps matching TRBD1 (5 bases). This CDR3 is 15 amino acids long. Germline V CDR1 and CDR2: KGHSH, LQKENI. With 0 bases removed from V and 1 base from J, the gap between germline ends came to 8 bases. CDR3 sequence (DNA): TGTGCCAGCTCACCACCTACAGGAGGCACAGATACGCAGTATTTT. As protein: CASSPPTGGTDTQYF.

J is TRBJ1-5 and V is TRBV5-6; D is possibly TRBD1 (6 bases). V was cut by 3 bases and J by 0 bases, with 16 bases left in between. The CDR3 is made up of 17 amino acids. Germline V gene sequence: CDR1 SGHDT, CDR2 YYEEEE. CDR3: CASSSTETGYSNQPQHF. CDR3 DNA sequence: TGTGCCAGCAGCTCTACCGAGACAGGCTATAGCAATCAGCCCCAGCATTTT.

This clone is a singleton in its sample. The chain carries TRBV27 and TRBJ2-5, with D possibly TRBD2 on 5 matching bases. This CDR3 comprises 16 residues. V was clipped by 5 bases and J by 0 bases, with 16 bases between them. Germline V gives CDR1 MNHEY, CDR2 SMNVEV (reference sequence). The DNA of the CDR3 is TGTGCCAGCAGTCCGACTCCGGGGTACTACCAAGAGACCCAGTACTTC. It is translated as CASSPTPGYYQETQYF.

V usage is TRBV5-4 and J usage is TRBJ2-7; TRBD1 matches 8 bases. The CDR3 has 15 amino acids. The germline gives CDR1 SGHNT, CDR2 YYREEE (reference sequence). The V and J ends lost 4 bases and 0 bases, in that order; junction bases with no gene match: 6. The CDR3: CASSPGGSLSYEQYF. CDR3 sequence (DNA): TGTGCCAGCAGCCCAGGGGGCAGTCTCTCCTACGAGCAGTACTTC.

This chain links TRBV27 with TRBJ2-1, with 13 bases matching TRBD2. V dropped 4 bases and J dropped 0; count of bases not matched to a gene: 15. CDR1 MNHEY and CDR2 SMNVEV come from the germline V gene (reference sequence). The CDR3 is 21 amino acids. CDR3 coding DNA: TGTGCCAGCAGTTCTCGCTTCTGGGGACTAGCGGGGCAGAGCTCCTACAATGAGCAGTTCTTC. Its protein product is CASSSRFWGLAGQSSYNEQFF.

The chain employs TRBV9 and TRBJ2-6; D possibly corresponds to TRBD2 (6 bases). This CDR3 is 20 amino acids long. V was cut by 3 bases and J by 2 bases, with 24 bases left in between. Germline V lookup: CDR1 SGDLS, CDR2 YYNGEE. The CDR3 DNA follows: TGTGCCAGCAGCGACTGGGACTCTGGGCGGCTAAATACTGGGGCCAACGTCCTGACTTTC. It translates to CASSDWDSGRLNTGANVLTF.

This clone was counted only a few times. V gene TRBV4-1 combines with J gene TRBJ2-7, with D unresolved. There are 14 residues in the CDR3. Germline CDR1 and CDR2: MGHRA and YSYEKL. With 2 bases removed from V and 1 base from J, the gap between germline ends came to 9 bases. The CDR3 here is CASSQSPGSYEQYF. In DNA, the CDR3 is TGCGCCAGCAGCCAATCGCCGGGTTCCTACGAGCAGTACTTC.

As DNA, the CDR3 is TGTGCCAGTAGTCGGTCCGTCGGGGGCAATCAGCCCCAGCATTTT. This sequence encodes CASSRSVGGNQPQHF. This sequence joins TRBV19 and TRBJ1-5; D not resolved. CDR3 length: 15 residues. The germline V gene has CDR1 LNHDA and CDR2 SQIVND (reference sequence). Trimming pared 5 bases from V and 2 bases from J, leaving 13 bases between. Based on the CDR3 plus reference TRBV19 and TRBJ1-5, the full variable domain is DGGITQSPKYLFRKEGQNVTLSCEQNLNHDAMYWYRQDPGQGLRLIYYSQIVNDFQKGDIAEGYSVSREKKESFPLTVTSAQKNPTAFYLCASSRSVGGNQPQHFGDGTRLSIL.

This clone was seen more than once but under ten times. The rearrangement uses TRBV28 and TRBJ2-6; 7 bases are a match to TRBD1. CDR3 length equals 14 residues. After removal of 4 bases from V and 5 bases from J, the junction contained 2 bases not matched to a gene. Germline V gives CDR1 MDHEN, CDR2 SYDVKM. This chain's CDR3 is CASSSTGRANVLTF. Written as DNA, the CDR3 is TGTGCCAGCAGTTCGACAGGGCGGGCCAACGTCCTGACTTTC.

The chain links TRBV11-2 to TRBJ2-7; possible D gene TRBD2, 5 bases. V lost 1 base and J 6 bases, leaving 13 bases between the germline ends. There are 14 residues in the CDR3. Germline V gene data show CDR1 as SGHAT and CDR2 as FQNNGV. This chain's CDR3 is CASSLGLAPSEQYF. In nucleotides, the CDR3 is TGTGCCAGCAGCTTAGGGCTAGCTCCAAGCGAGCAGTACTTC. Full variable domain (remainder filled in from reference TRBV11-2 and TRBJ2-7): EAGVAQSPRYKIIEKRQSVAFWCNPISGHATLYWYQQILGQGPKLLIQFQNNGVVDDSQLPKDRFSAERLKGVDSTLKIQPAKLEDSAVYLCASSLGLAPSEQYFGPGTRLTVT.

This chain connects TRBV4-1 to TRBJ1-2, with 9 bases aligning to TRBD1. Trimming took 0 bases from V and 0 from J; bases not matched to a gene: 5. The CDR3 loop spans 17 amino acids. Germline values: CDR1 MGHRA, CDR2 YSYEKL. Written as DNA, the CDR3 is TGCGCCAGCAGCCAAGATCAGGGGACAGGGACTAACTATGGCTACACCTTC. Its translation is CASSQDQGTGTNYGYTF.

To note about this clone: This sample includes further DNA sequences coding for the same CDR3. The chain uses TRBV29-1 and TRBJ2-1; the match to TRBD1 covers 7 bases. Germline V gives CDR1 SQVTM, CDR2 ANQGSEA. The CDR3 runs to 12 residues. V trimming: 6 bases; J trimming: 3 bases; junction bases outside the gene matches: 2. CDR3 nucleotides: TGCAGCGTCGGGACAGACTACAATGAGCAGTTCTTC. Translated: CSVGTDYNEQFF.

The CDR3, as DNA: TGTGCCAGCAGTCCGGGACATGCGAACACTGAAGCTTTCTTT. As protein: CASSPGHANTEAFF. The chain joins TRBV6-5 to TRBJ1-1, with TRBD1 as a possible D gene (6 bases). Looked up from germline, CDR1 is MNHEY and CDR2 is SVGAGI. The V and J ends lost 5 bases and 1 base respectively, with 11 bases between them. The CDR3 sequence is 14 residues long.

The chain couples TRBV5-4 to TRBJ1-5, with D perhaps matching TRBD1 (6 bases). CDR1 is SGHNT, CDR2 YYREEE, per germline (reference sequence). This CDR3 is built from 14 residues. Trimming pared 0 bases from V and 7 bases from J, leaving 11 bases between. CDR3 in DNA: TGTGCCAGCAGCTTGGCAGGGGCGAAACAGCCCCAGCATTTT. Amino acid sequence: CASSLAGAKQPQHF.

The gene calls are TRBV6-6 and TRBJ2-7, with TRBD1 matching 7 bases. V trimming: 6 bases; J trimming: 3 bases; junction bases outside the gene matches: 14. Germline CDR1 reads MNHNY; CDR2 reads SVGAGI (reference sequence). This CDR3 comprises 16 residues. The CDR3 region has the DNA TGTGCCAGCAGCCGCCCCTGGACAGGCGCGAACTACGAGCAGTACTTC. As protein: CASSRPWTGANYEQYF.